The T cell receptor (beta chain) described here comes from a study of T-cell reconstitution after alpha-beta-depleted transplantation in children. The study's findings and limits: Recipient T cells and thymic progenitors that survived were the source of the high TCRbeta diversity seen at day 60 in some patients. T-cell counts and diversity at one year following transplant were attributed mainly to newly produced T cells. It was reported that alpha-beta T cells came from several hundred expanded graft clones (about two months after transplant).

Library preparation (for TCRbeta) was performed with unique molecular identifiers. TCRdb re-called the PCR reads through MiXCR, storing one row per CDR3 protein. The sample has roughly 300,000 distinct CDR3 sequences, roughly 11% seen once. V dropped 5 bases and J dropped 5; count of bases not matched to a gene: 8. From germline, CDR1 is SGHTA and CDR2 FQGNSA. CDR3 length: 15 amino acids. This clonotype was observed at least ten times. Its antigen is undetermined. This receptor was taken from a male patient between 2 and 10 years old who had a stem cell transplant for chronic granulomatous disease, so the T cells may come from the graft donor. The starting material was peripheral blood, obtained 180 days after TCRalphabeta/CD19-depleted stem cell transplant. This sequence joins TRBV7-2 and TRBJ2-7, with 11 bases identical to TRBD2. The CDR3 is CASSLSGGALNEQYF. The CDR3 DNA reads TGTGCCAGCAGCCTTAGCGGGGGGGCCTTGAACGAGCAGTACTTC.